The source of this T cell receptor (beta chain) is a study of blood T cell repertoires in COVID-19. About the study: PBMCs, B-cell-depleted T cells, or T cells were the source of the cDNA or gDNA that made up the material.

The trim removed 2 bases at V and 2 bases at J, leaving 6 bases unmatched. The CDR3 has 16 amino acids. Germline V gives CDR1 ENHRY, CDR2 SYGVKD. Per the authors' pipeline: Amplifying reference gene primers gave estimates of nucleated cell counts. Some clones are missing from TCRdb's copy, which holds only in-frame ones; the method was immunoSEQ multiplex PCR. V and J calls and clone size come straight from that table; D and trimming were deduced from the DNA. This sample has about 47,000 clones, with roughly 87% found just once. This clone is medium-sized in the sample. This chain uses TRBV10-3 with TRBJ2-1; TRBD1 matches at 7 bases. The sequenced sample was peripheral blood. The clonotype originates from a man between 45 and 60 years old with active COVID-19. The CDR3 region has the DNA TGTGCCATCAGTGAGACAGCCGGGACAGCCTACAATGAGCAGTTCTTC. Amino acid sequence: CAISETAGTAYNEQFF.